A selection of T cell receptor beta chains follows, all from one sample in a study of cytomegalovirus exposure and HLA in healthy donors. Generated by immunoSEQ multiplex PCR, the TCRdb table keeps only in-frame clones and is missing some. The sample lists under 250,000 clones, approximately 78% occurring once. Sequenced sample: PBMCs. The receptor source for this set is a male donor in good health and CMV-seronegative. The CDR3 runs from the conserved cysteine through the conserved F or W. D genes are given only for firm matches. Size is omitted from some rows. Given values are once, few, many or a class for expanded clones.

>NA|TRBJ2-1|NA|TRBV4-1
CASSQDIQESGEQFF
TGCGCCAGCAGCCAAGACATACAAGAATCGGGTGAGCAGTTCTTC
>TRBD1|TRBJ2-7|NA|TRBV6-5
CASSGDRGWSYEQYF
TGTGCCAGCAGCGGGGACAGGGGGTGGTCCTACGAGCAGTACTTC
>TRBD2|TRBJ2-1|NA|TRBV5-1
CASSRIGSGGNEQFF
TGCGCCAGCAGCAGAATCGGGAGCGGGGGGAATGAGCAGTTCTTC
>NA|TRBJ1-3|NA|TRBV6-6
CASSYAPGLGNTIYF
TGTGCCAGCAGTTACGCTCCGGGATTGGGAAACACCATATATTTT
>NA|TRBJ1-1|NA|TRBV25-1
CASSHPLGRAEAFF
TGTGCCAGCAGTCACCCCCTTGGGAGGGCAGAAGCTTTCTTT
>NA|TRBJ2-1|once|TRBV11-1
CASSLGGSYNEQFF
TGTGCCAGCAGCTTAGGAGGGAGCTACAATGAGCAGTTCTTC
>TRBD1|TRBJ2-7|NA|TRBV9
CASSVANRGYEQYF
TGTGCCAGCAGCGTAGCTAACAGGGGATACGAGCAGTACTTC
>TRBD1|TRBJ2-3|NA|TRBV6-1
CASSAGQGWTQYF
TGTGCCAGCAGTGCGGGACAGGGTTGGACGCAGTATTTT
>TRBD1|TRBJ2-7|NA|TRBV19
CASSVTTDRVHEQYF
TGTGCCAGTAGTGTCACAACCGACAGGGTCCACGAGCAGTACTTC
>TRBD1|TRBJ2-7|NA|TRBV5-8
CASSSRGRREQYF
TGTGCCAGCAGCTCCAGGGGGCGCCGAGAGCAGTACTTC
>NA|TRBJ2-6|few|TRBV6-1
CASSVIGAGANVLTF
TGTGCCAGCAGTGTGATAGGGGCTGGGGCCAACGTCCTGACTTTC
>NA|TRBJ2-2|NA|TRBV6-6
CASSYSRGSGGELFF
TGTGCCAGCAGTTACTCCCGGGGTAGCGGCGGGGAGCTGTTTTTT
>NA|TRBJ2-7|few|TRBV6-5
CASSYSLRGYEQYF
TGTGCCAGCAGTTACAGTTTACGGGGCTACGAGCAGTACTTC
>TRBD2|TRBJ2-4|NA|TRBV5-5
CATGGIDKNIQYF
TGTGCCACCGGGGGGATCGACAAAAACATTCAGTACTTC
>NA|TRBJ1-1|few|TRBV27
CASRDTGPGAFF
TGTGCCAGCAGAGATACCGGCCCAGGAGCTTTCTTT
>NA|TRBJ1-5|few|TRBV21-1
CASGRINQPQHF
TGTGCCTCGGGGAGGATCAATCAGCCCCAGCATTTT
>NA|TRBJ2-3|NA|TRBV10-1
CASSESKPYTDTQYF
TGCGCCAGCAGTGAGTCGAAGCCTTACACAGATACGCAGTATTTT
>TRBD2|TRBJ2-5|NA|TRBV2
CASSGVGTSGRGTQYF
TGTGCCAGCAGTGGGGTAGGGACTAGCGGGAGGGGGACCCAGTACTTC
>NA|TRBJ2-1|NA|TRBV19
CASSGGSEGRGNEQFF
TGTGCCAGTAGTGGAGGGTCGGAGGGCCGGGGGAATGAGCAGTTCTTC
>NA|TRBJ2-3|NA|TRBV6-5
CASSYSGGSDTQYF
TGTGCCAGCAGTTACTCAGGCGGCTCAGATACGCAGTATTTT
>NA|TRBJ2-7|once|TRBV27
CASSSPLRKRYEQYF
TGTGCCAGCAGTTCGCCTCTTCGAAAGCGCTACGAGCAGTACTTC
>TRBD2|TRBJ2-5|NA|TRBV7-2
CASSATSGRFGTQYF
TGTGCCAGCAGCGCGACTAGCGGGAGATTCGGGACCCAGTACTTC
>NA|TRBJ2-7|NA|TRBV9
CASSVRGSSSYEQYF
TGTGCCAGCAGCGTAAGGGGTTCCTCCTCCTACGAGCAGTACTTC
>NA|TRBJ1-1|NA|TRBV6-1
CASDRATEAFF
TGTGCCAGTGACAGAGCTACTGAAGCTTTCTTT
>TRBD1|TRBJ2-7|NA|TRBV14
CASSPPGQLYEQYF
TGTGCCAGCAGTCCTCCGGGACAGCTATACGAGCAGTACTTC
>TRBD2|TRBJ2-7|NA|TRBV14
CASSLIPGLAGAVEQYF
TGTGCCAGCAGCCTCATTCCGGGACTAGCGGGGGCGGTGGAGCAGTACTTC
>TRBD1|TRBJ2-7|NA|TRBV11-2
CASSFRDSYEQYF
TGTGCCAGCAGCTTCCGGGACAGCTACGAGCAGTACTTC
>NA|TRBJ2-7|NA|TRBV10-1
CASSDGGIYSRYEQYF
TGCGCCAGCAGTGATGGGGGGATCTATTCCCGCTACGAGCAGTACTTC
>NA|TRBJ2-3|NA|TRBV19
CASGLISTDTQYF
TGTGCCAGCGGACTGATTAGCACAGATACGCAGTATTTT
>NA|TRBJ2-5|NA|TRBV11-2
CASSLFLGQGKETQYF
TGTGCCAGCAGCTTATTTTTGGGGCAGGGAAAAGAGACCCAGTACTTC
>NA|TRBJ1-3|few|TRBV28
CASSSPLGAVSGNTIYF
TGTGCCAGCAGTTCTCCCCTAGGGGCCGTCTCTGGAAACACCATATATTTT
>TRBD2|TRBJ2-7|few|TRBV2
CASSELAGARGEQYF
TGTGCCAGCAGTGAACTAGCGGGAGCCCGTGGCGAGCAGTACTTC
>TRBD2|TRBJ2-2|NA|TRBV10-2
CASSLVRAGAGGELFF
TGCGCCAGCAGTTTAGTCAGAGCGGGAGCGGGGGGGGAGCTGTTTTTT
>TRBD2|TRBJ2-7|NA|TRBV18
CASSPLAGRGVPYEQYF
TGTGCCAGCTCACCACTAGCGGGAAGAGGGGTCCCCTACGAGCAGTACTTC
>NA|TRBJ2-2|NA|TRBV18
CASSPNRANTGELFF
TGTGCCAGCTCACCAAACAGAGCGAACACCGGGGAGCTGTTTTTT
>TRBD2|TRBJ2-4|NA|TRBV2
CASSEGGRAGERAKNIQYF
TGTGCCAGCAGTGAAGGAGGGAGGGCCGGTGAGCGAGCCAAAAACATTCAGTACTTC
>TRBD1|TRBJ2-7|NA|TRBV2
CASTSQGARGEQYF
TGTGCCAGCACCTCACAGGGGGCGCGGGGCGAGCAGTACTTC
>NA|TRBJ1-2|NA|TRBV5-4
CASSLSGVQGYTF
TGTGCCAGCAGCTTGTCCGGGGTTCAGGGCTACACCTTC
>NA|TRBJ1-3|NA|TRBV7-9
CASSLDLLAGPGNTIYF
TGTGCCAGCAGCTTAGATTTGTTGGCAGGGCCTGGAAACACCATATATTTT
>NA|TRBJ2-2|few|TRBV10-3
CAISGQNGTGELFF
TGTGCCATCAGCGGACAGAATGGCACCGGGGAGCTGTTTTTT
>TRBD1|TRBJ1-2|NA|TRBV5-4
CASSLDRQGSNYGYTF
TGTGCCAGCAGCTTGGATCGACAGGGTTCTAACTATGGCTACACCTTC
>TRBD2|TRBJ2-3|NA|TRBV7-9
CSSSGIGRRRADTQYF
TGTTCCAGCAGCGGCATCGGGAGGAGGAGGGCAGATACGCAGTATTTT
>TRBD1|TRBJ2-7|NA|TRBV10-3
CAISDVGQGAYEQYF
TGTGCCATCAGTGACGTGGGGCAGGGGGCCTACGAGCAGTACTTC
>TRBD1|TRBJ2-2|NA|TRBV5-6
CASSIGQGLGGELFF
TGTGCCAGCAGCATAGGACAGGGTCTGGGCGGGGAGCTGTTTTTT